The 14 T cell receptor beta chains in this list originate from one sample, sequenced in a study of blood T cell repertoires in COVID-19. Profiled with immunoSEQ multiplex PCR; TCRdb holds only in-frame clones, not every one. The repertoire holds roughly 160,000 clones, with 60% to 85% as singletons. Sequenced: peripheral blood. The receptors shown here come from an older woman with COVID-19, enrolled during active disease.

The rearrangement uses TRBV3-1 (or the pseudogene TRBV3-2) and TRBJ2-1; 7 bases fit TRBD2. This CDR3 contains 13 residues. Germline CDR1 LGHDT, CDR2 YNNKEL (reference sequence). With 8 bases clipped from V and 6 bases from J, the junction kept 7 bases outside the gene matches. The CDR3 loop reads CASQTSRSNEQFF. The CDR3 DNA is TGTGCCAGCCAGACTAGCAGGAGCAATGAGCAGTTCTTC.

The CDR3 sequence: CASCSQGWATEAFF. The CDR3 bases are TGTGCCAGCTGTAGCCAGGGGTGGGCCACTGAAGCTTTCTTT. The chain carries TRBV2 and TRBJ1-1; possibly TRBD1 for D (6 bases). V was trimmed by 8 bases and J by 4 bases, leaving 17 bases between them. Germline CDR1 SNHLY, CDR2 FYNNEI. The CDR3 consists of 14 residues.

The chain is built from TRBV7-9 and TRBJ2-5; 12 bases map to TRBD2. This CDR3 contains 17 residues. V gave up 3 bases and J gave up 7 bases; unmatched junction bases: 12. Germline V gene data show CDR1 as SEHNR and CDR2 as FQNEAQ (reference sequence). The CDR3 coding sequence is TGTGCCAGCAGCTTCACTAGCGGGGGGTTAATTGTAACGACCCAGTACTTC. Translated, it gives CASSFTSGGLIVTTQYF.

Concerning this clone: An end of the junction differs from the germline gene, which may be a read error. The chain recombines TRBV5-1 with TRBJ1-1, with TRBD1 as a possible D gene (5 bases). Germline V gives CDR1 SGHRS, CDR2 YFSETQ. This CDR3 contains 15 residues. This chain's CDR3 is CASSLKEGWNTGAFF. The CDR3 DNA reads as TGCGCCAGCAGCTTGAAGGAGGGGTGGAACACTGGAGCTTTCTTT.

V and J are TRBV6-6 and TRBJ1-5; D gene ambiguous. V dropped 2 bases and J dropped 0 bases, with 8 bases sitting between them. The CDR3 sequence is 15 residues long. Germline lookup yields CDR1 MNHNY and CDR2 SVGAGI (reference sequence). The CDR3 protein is CASSYIGDSNQPQHF. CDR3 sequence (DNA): TGTGCCAGCAGTTACATAGGAGATAGCAATCAGCCCCAGCATTTT.

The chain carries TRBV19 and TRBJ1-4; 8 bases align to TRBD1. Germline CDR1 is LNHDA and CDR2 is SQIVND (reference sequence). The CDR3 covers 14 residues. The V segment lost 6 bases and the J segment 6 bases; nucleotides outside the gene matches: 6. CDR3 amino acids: CASSDRGGDEKLFF. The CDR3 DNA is TGTGCCAGTAGCGACAGGGGCGGGGATGAAAAACTGTTTTTT.

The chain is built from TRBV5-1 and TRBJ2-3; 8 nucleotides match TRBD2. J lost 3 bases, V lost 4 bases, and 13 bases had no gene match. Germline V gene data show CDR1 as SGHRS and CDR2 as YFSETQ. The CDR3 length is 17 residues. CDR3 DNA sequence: TGCGCCAGCAGCGCCTCCGGGCGGGGGGCGAGAACAGATACGCAGTATTTT. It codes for CASSASGRGARTDTQYF.

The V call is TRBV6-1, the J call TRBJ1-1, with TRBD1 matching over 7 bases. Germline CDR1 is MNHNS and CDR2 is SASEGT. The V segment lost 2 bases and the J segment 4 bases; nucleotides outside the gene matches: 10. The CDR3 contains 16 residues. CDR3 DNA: TGTGCCAGCAGTGAAACCAACAGGGGTCGGTTCACTGAAGCTTTCTTT. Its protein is CASSETNRGRFTEAFF.

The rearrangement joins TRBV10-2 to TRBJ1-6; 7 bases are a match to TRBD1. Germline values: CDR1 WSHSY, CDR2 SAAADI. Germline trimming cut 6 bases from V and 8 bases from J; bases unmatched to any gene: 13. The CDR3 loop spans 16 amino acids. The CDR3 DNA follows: TGCGCCAGCAGCCTGACCGAACAGGGGCGAGATTCACCCCTCCACTTT. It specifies CASSLTEQGRDSPLHF.

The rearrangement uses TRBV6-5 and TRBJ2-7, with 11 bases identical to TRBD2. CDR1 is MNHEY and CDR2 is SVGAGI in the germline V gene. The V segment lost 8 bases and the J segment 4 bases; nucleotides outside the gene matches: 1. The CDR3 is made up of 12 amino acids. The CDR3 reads CASWTSGYEQYF. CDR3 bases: TGTGCCAGCTGGACTAGCGGGTACGAGCAGTACTTC.

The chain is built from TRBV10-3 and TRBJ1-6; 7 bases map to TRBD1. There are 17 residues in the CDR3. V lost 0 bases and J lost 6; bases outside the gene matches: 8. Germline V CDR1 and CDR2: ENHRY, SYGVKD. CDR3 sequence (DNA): TGTGCCATCAGTGAGTCGAGTAACAGGGGTCGTAATTCACCCCTCCACTTT. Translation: CAISESSNRGRNSPLHF.

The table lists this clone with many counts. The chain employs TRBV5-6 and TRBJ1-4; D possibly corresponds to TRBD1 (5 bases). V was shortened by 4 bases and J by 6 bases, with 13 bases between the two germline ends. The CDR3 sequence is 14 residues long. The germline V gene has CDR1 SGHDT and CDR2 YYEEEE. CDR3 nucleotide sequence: TGTGCCAGCAGCACCGGGGGATGGGATGAAAAACTGTTTTTT. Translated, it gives CASSTGGWDEKLFF.

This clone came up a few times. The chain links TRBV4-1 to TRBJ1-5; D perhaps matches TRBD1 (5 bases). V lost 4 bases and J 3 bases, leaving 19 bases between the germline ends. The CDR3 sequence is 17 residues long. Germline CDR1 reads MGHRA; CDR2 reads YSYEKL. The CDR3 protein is CASSPSQGHTPNQPQHF. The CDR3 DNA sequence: TGCGCCAGCAGCCCATCACAAGGACACACACCCAATCAGCCCCAGCATTTT.

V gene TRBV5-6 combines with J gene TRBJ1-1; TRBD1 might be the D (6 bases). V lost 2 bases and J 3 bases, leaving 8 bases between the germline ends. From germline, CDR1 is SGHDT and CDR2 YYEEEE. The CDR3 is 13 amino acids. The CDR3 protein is CASSLTGYTEAFF. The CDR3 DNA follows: TGTGCCAGCAGCTTAACAGGGTACACTGAAGCTTTCTTT.